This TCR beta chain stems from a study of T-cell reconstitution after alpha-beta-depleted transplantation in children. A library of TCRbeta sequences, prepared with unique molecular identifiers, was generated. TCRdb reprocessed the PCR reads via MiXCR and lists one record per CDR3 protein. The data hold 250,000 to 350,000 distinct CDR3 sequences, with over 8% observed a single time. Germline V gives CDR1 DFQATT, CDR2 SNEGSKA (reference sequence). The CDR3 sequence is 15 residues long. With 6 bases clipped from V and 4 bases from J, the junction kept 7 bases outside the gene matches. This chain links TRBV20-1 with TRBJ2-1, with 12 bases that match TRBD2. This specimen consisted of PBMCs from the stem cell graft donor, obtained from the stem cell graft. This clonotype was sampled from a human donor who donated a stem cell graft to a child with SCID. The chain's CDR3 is CSAERLAGAYNEQFF. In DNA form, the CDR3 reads TGCAGTGCGGAAAGACTAGCGGGGGCGTACAATGAGCAGTTCTTC.